These T cell receptor beta chains were read from a single sample in a study of cytomegalovirus exposure and HLA in healthy donors. Profiling relied on immunoSEQ multiplex PCR, and the TCRdb table lists in-frame clones only, not all of them. The table lists roughly 180,000 clones, roughly 80% of them singletons. What was sequenced was PBMCs. All receptors derive from a man aged 30 to 45 in good health and CMV-seronegative. CDR3s include the opening cysteine and the closing phenylalanine or tryptophan. The D gene is left open where the match is weak. Some rows mark clone size as missing; the rest say once, few, many or name a class of expanded clone.

j_gene: TRBJ1-2
d_gene: .
v_gene: TRBV6-4
abundance: .
CDR3nt: TGTGCCAGCAGTGACTTTCCCCAACCGGACTATGGCTACACCTTC
CDR3aa: CASSDFPQPDYGYTF

j_gene: TRBJ1-3
d_gene: TRBD1
v_gene: TRBV10-3
abundance: .
CDR3nt: TGTGCCATCAGTCAACAGGGGGAAGGAAACACCATATATTTT
CDR3aa: CAISQQGEGNTIYF

j_gene: TRBJ2-7
d_gene: .
v_gene: TRBV29-1
abundance: .
CDR3nt: TGCAGCGTTGATCCCCAGGCAAACCTCTCCTACGAGCAGTACTTC
CDR3aa: CSVDPQANLSYEQYF

j_gene: TRBJ1-5
d_gene: .
v_gene: TRBV2
abundance: once
CDR3nt: TGTGCCAGCAGTGAAGCTGTAGGGGGTCTTCAGCCCCAGCATTTT
CDR3aa: CASSEAVGGLQPQHF

j_gene: TRBJ1-2
d_gene: .
v_gene: TRBV23-1
abundance: .
CDR3nt: TGCGCCAGCAGTCAATCTGGTCCACGGGAGCAACGATATGGCTACACCTTC
CDR3aa: CASSQSGPREQRYGYTF

j_gene: TRBJ2-4
d_gene: .
v_gene: TRBV6-1
abundance: .
CDR3nt: TGTGCCAGCAGTGACTTCGTACTAGCAGATTTAGCCAAAAACATTCAGTACTTC
CDR3aa: CASSDFVLADLAKNIQYF

j_gene: TRBJ1-5
d_gene: .
v_gene: TRBV9
abundance: .
CDR3nt: TGTGCCAGCAGCGCCGAAACAGGGACGGGTAAGGCAGGCAATCAGCCCCAGCATTTT
CDR3aa: CASSAETGTGKAGNQPQHF

j_gene: TRBJ2-7
d_gene: .
v_gene: TRBV7-9
abundance: .
CDR3nt: TGTGCCAGCAGCTTCCGAGAGCGGTACGAGCAGTACTTC
CDR3aa: CASSFRERYEQYF

j_gene: TRBJ2-7
d_gene: .
v_gene: TRBV5-1
abundance: once
CDR3nt: TGCGCCAGCAGCTTGGACAGGCCGACCTACGAGCAGTACTTC
CDR3aa: CASSLDRPTYEQYF

j_gene: TRBJ1-2
d_gene: TRBD1
v_gene: TRBV7-9
abundance: once
CDR3nt: TGTGCCAGCACCCTAACGGTGACAGGGGGGTTCTATGGCTACACCTTC
CDR3aa: CASTLTVTGGFYGYTF

j_gene: TRBJ1-4
d_gene: TRBD1
v_gene: TRBV11-2
abundance: .
CDR3nt: TGTGCCAGCAGCCTAAACAGGGGTTCTAATGAAAAACTGTTTTTT
CDR3aa: CASSLNRGSNEKLFF

j_gene: TRBJ2-2
d_gene: TRBD1
v_gene: TRBV7-6
abundance: .
CDR3nt: TGTGCCAGCAGCGGGGACAGCCAGACCTTATCCGGGGAGCTGTTTTTT
CDR3aa: CASSGDSQTLSGELFF

j_gene: TRBJ1-1
d_gene: .
v_gene: TRBV7-2
abundance: .
CDR3nt: TGTGCCAGCACAATTAGGGGGGGCTTATGGACTGAAGCTTTCTTT
CDR3aa: CASTIRGGLWTEAFF

j_gene: TRBJ2-2
d_gene: .
v_gene: TRBV7-9
abundance: .
CDR3nt: TGTGCCAGCAGCTTAACACAGGTGAACACCGGGGAGCTGTTTTTT
CDR3aa: CASSLTQVNTGELFF

j_gene: TRBJ1-2
d_gene: .
v_gene: TRBV11-3
abundance: .
CDR3nt: TGTGCCAGCAGCTTCGAAGGAAGGGGCGGTAACTATGGCTACACCTTC
CDR3aa: CASSFEGRGGNYGYTF

j_gene: TRBJ2-3
d_gene: TRBD1
v_gene: TRBV7-9
abundance: .
CDR3nt: TGTGCCAGCAGCTTATCGGCAGGGGGCTCGGATACGCAGTATTTT
CDR3aa: CASSLSAGGSDTQYF

j_gene: TRBJ2-7
d_gene: .
v_gene: TRBV6-1
abundance: .
CDR3nt: TGTGCCAGCAGTGAAGTTTGGGCTGGCGGGTACGAGCAGTACTTC
CDR3aa: CASSEVWAGGYEQYF

j_gene: TRBJ2-1
d_gene: .
v_gene: TRBV5-1
abundance: .
CDR3nt: TGCGCCAGCAGCTCCCGAGGAGGGATGGAGATGGAGCAGTTCTTC
CDR3aa: CASSSRGGMEMEQFF

j_gene: TRBJ2-7
d_gene: .
v_gene: TRBV4-1
abundance: .
CDR3nt: TGCGCCAGCAGCCTGCAGGGGCTCGGTCTCGAGCAGTACTTC
CDR3aa: CASSLQGLGLEQYF

j_gene: TRBJ2-5
d_gene: TRBD1
v_gene: TRBV6-6
abundance: .
CDR3nt: TGTGCCAGCAGTTGGACAGGGGACCAGTACTTC
CDR3aa: CASSWTGDQYF

j_gene: TRBJ2-1
d_gene: .
v_gene: TRBV7-9
abundance: .
CDR3nt: TGTGCCAGCAGCAACTTCCGGAGCTCCTACAATGAGCAGTTCTTC
CDR3aa: CASSNFRSSYNEQFF

j_gene: TRBJ2-5
d_gene: .
v_gene: TRBV5-1
abundance: .
CDR3nt: TGCGCCAGCAGCTTGGCTGGGGCTAGGGAAGAGACCCAGTACTTC
CDR3aa: CASSLAGAREETQYF

j_gene: TRBJ2-1
d_gene: TRBD1
v_gene: TRBV9
abundance: .
CDR3nt: TGTGCCAGCAGCGTAGAGGGGACAGGGAGAAATGAGCAGTTCTTC
CDR3aa: CASSVEGTGRNEQFF

j_gene: TRBJ2-5
d_gene: .
v_gene: TRBV5-4
abundance: .
CDR3nt: TGTGCCAGCAGCTACAGGGCCCAAGAGACCCAGTACTTC
CDR3aa: CASSYRAQETQYF

j_gene: TRBJ1-1
d_gene: .
v_gene: TRBV4-3
abundance: .
CDR3nt: TGCGCCAGCAGCCAGAACCACCGGGACACTGAAGCTTTCTTT
CDR3aa: CASSQNHRDTEAFF

j_gene: TRBJ1-2
d_gene: TRBD1
v_gene: TRBV15
abundance: .
CDR3nt: TGTGCCACCAGCAGGAGGGGACAGGGGAACTATGGCTACACCTTC
CDR3aa: CATSRRGQGNYGYTF

j_gene: TRBJ2-7
d_gene: TRBD1
v_gene: TRBV6-1
abundance: .
CDR3nt: TGTGCCAGCAGCCGACAGGGGAGAGCCTACGAGCAGTACTTC
CDR3aa: CASSRQGRAYEQYF

j_gene: TRBJ1-2
d_gene: TRBD1
v_gene: TRBV2
abundance: .
CDR3nt: TGTGCCAGCAGGAAGACAGGGGGCGCTGATGGCTACACCTTC
CDR3aa: CASRKTGGADGYTF

j_gene: TRBJ2-4
d_gene: .
v_gene: TRBV11-2
abundance: .
CDR3nt: TGTGCCAGCAGCTTAGGGGGCCTCGCCAAAAACATTCAGTACTTC
CDR3aa: CASSLGGLAKNIQYF

j_gene: TRBJ2-7
d_gene: TRBD2
v_gene: TRBV11-3
abundance: .
CDR3nt: TGTGCCAGCAGCTTAGGGGGGGGGTCCTCCTACGAGCAGTACTTC
CDR3aa: CASSLGGGSSYEQYF

j_gene: TRBJ1-2
d_gene: TRBD1
v_gene: TRBV5-1
abundance: .
CDR3nt: TGCGCCAGTTTCCCGACAGGGGGCGTTTATGGCTACACCTTC
CDR3aa: CASFPTGGVYGYTF

j_gene: TRBJ1-2
d_gene: TRBD1
v_gene: TRBV2
abundance: .
CDR3nt: TGTGCCAGCAGTACAGGGGGGGATGGCTACACCTTC
CDR3aa: CASSTGGDGYTF

j_gene: TRBJ2-1
d_gene: .
v_gene: TRBV27
abundance: .
CDR3nt: TGTGCCAGCAGTTTAACACGGGCGGGTAGTGAGCAGTTCTTC
CDR3aa: CASSLTRAGSEQFF

j_gene: TRBJ1-2
d_gene: .
v_gene: TRBV9
abundance: .
CDR3nt: TGTGCCAGCAGCCCCTGGAAAGGAGGCTATGGCTACACCTTC
CDR3aa: CASSPWKGGYGYTF

j_gene: TRBJ1-1
d_gene: .
v_gene: TRBV7-8
abundance: .
CDR3nt: TGTGCCAGCAGCCCCTCGCGCCGTGAAGCTTTCTTT
CDR3aa: CASSPSRREAFF

j_gene: TRBJ1-1
d_gene: .
v_gene: TRBV7-9
abundance: .
CDR3nt: TGTGCCAGCAGACTAGGAATGATGAACACTGAAGCTTTCTTT
CDR3aa: CASRLGMMNTEAFF

j_gene: TRBJ1-1
d_gene: .
v_gene: TRBV6-1
abundance: .
CDR3nt: TGTGCCAGCAGTGACCCGGGTAAGGACACTGAAGCTTTCTTT
CDR3aa: CASSDPGKDTEAFF

j_gene: TRBJ2-5
d_gene: .
v_gene: TRBV6-1
abundance: .
CDR3nt: TGTGCCAGCAGTGAAGCGGGTGGACAACAAGAGACCCAGTACTTC
CDR3aa: CASSEAGGQQETQYF

j_gene: TRBJ1-1
d_gene: TRBD1
v_gene: TRBV9
abundance: .
CDR3nt: TGTGCCAGCAGCGTGACGACAGGGGTCATGAACACTGAAGCTTTCTTT
CDR3aa: CASSVTTGVMNTEAFF

j_gene: TRBJ2-7
d_gene: .
v_gene: TRBV7-9
abundance: few
CDR3nt: TGTGCCAGCAGCCTACTAAACTACGAGCAGTACTTC
CDR3aa: CASSLLNYEQYF

j_gene: TRBJ1-2
d_gene: .
v_gene: TRBV4-2
abundance: .
CDR3nt: TGTGCCAGCAGCCAGCTTGCCTTGGGAGCCGGCTACACCTTC
CDR3aa: CASSQLALGAGYTF

j_gene: TRBJ1-1
d_gene: .
v_gene: TRBV28
abundance: few
CDR3nt: TGTGCCAGCGGGGAGGGTTTAAGACTCTCTGAAGCTTTCTTT
CDR3aa: CASGEGLRLSEAFF

j_gene: TRBJ2-3
d_gene: TRBD2
v_gene: TRBV5-1
abundance: .
CDR3nt: TGCGCCAGCAGCTTGGTATTACGGGGGGTACCAGATACGCAGTATTTT
CDR3aa: CASSLVLRGVPDTQYF

j_gene: TRBJ1-5
d_gene: .
v_gene: TRBV6-6
abundance: .
CDR3nt: TGTGCCAGCAGTAACACGCAGGGGCCGGGGCCCCAGCATTTT
CDR3aa: CASSNTQGPGPQHF

j_gene: TRBJ2-3
d_gene: TRBD2
v_gene: TRBV19
abundance: .
CDR3nt: TGTGCCAGTAGTTTGCTAGCGGGGGCGGCCACAGATACGCAGTATTTT
CDR3aa: CASSLLAGAATDTQYF

j_gene: TRBJ1-1
d_gene: .
v_gene: TRBV7-2
abundance: .
CDR3nt: TGTGCCAGCAGCTTAATTCCAGGGTCTGTGATGAACACTGAAGCTTTCTTT
CDR3aa: CASSLIPGSVMNTEAFF

j_gene: TRBJ2-2
d_gene: TRBD2
v_gene: TRBV9
abundance: .
CDR3nt: TGTGCCAGCAGCGCGAGACTAGCGGGGCCGAACACCGGGGAGCTGTTTTTT
CDR3aa: CASSARLAGPNTGELFF

j_gene: TRBJ2-1
d_gene: TRBD1
v_gene: TRBV27
abundance: .
CDR3nt: TGTGCCAGCAGTTTAGGGACAGGGGCTAATGAGCAGTTCTTC
CDR3aa: CASSLGTGANEQFF

j_gene: TRBJ1-2
d_gene: .
v_gene: TRBV30
abundance: .
CDR3nt: TGTGCCTGGAGAGCGGGCCGCTTTGTTGGGTATGGCTACACCTTC
CDR3aa: CAWRAGRFVGYGYTF

j_gene: TRBJ2-3
d_gene: TRBD2
v_gene: TRBV11-2
abundance: .
CDR3nt: TGTGCCAGCAGCTCACTTGGACTAGCATTGTCGGATACGCAGTATTTT
CDR3aa: CASSSLGLALSDTQYF

j_gene: TRBJ2-1
d_gene: TRBD2
v_gene: TRBV5-1
abundance: .
CDR3nt: TGCGCCAGCAGCTTGGGACTAGCGGGGTACAATGAGCAGTTCTTC
CDR3aa: CASSLGLAGYNEQFF

j_gene: TRBJ2-7
d_gene: TRBD2
v_gene: TRBV7-2
abundance: .
CDR3nt: TGTGCCAGCAGCTGGAGTAGCGGGCTTCTCAACGAGCAGTACTTC
CDR3aa: CASSWSSGLLNEQYF

j_gene: TRBJ1-5
d_gene: .
v_gene: TRBV5-8
abundance: .
CDR3nt: TGTGCCAGCAGCCCAGGGTCTACGAGGTCTCAGCCCCAGCATTTT
CDR3aa: CASSPGSTRSQPQHF

j_gene: TRBJ2-5
d_gene: TRBD1
v_gene: TRBV2
abundance: .
CDR3nt: TGTGCCTGCTCCCGGGACAGGGTAGAGACCCAGTACTTC
CDR3aa: CACSRDRVETQYF

j_gene: TRBJ2-1
d_gene: .
v_gene: TRBV5-4
abundance: once
CDR3nt: TGTGCCAGCACCACCGCCGGACTCTACAATGAGCAGTTCTTC
CDR3aa: CASTTAGLYNEQFF

j_gene: TRBJ1-1
d_gene: TRBD1
v_gene: TRBV20-1
abundance: .
CDR3nt: TGCAGTGCCAGTATTGGGACAGGCTTACGATTT
CDR3aa: CSASIGTGLRF

j_gene: TRBJ1-2
d_gene: .
v_gene: TRBV29-1
abundance: .
CDR3nt: TGCAGCGTTTGGGCAAGTACCTATGGCTACACCTTC
CDR3aa: CSVWASTYGYTF

j_gene: TRBJ2-2
d_gene: .
v_gene: TRBV18
abundance: .
CDR3nt: TGTGCCAGCTCACCACTAGCGACCGGGGAGCTGTTTTTT
CDR3aa: CASSPLATGELFF

j_gene: TRBJ2-7
d_gene: TRBD1
v_gene: TRBV6-1
abundance: .
CDR3nt: TGTGCCAGCAGTAAAGCCGGGACAGTGAGCTCCTACGAGCAGTACTTC
CDR3aa: CASSKAGTVSSYEQYF